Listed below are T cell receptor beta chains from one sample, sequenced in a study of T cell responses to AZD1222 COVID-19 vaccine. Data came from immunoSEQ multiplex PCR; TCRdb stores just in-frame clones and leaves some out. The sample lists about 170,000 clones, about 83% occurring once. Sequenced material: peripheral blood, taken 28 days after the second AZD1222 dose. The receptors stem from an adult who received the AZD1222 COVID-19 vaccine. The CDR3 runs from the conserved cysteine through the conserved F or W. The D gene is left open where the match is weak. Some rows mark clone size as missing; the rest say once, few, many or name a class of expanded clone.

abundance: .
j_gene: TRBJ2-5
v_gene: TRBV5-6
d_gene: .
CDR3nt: TGTGCCAGCAGCTTGGGCAGTCAAAAGATACAAGAGACCCAGTACTTC
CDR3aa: CASSLGSQKIQETQYF

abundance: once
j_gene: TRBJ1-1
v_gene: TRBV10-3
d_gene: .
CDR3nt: TGTGCCATCAGGGGGAGAATGAACACTGAAGCTTTCTTT
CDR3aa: CAIRGRMNTEAFF

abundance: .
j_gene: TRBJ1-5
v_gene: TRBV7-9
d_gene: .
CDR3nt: TGTGCCAGCAGCTTAGCCAGTAGCAATCAGCCCCAGCATTTT
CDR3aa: CASSLASSNQPQHF

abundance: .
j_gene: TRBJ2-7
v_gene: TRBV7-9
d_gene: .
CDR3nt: TGTGCCAGCAGCTACCGCCCTGAGTTTGGGGAGCAGTACTTC
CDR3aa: CASSYRPEFGEQYF

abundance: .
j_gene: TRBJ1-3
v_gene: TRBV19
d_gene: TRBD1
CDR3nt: TGTGCCAGTAGGCGTGGGCAGGGGGCATCTGGAAACACCATATATTTT
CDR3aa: CASRRGQGASGNTIYF

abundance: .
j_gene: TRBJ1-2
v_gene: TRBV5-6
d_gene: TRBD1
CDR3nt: TGTGCCAGCAGCCTGGGACAGGGCCTCTATGGCTACACCTTC
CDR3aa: CASSLGQGLYGYTF

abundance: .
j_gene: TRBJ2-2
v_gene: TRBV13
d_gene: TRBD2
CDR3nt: TGTGCCAGCAGCTTAGGACTAGCGGGGGACACCGGGGAGCTGTTTTTT
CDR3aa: CASSLGLAGDTGELFF

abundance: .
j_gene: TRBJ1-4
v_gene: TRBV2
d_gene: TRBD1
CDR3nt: TGTGCCAGCAGCCCCGGGACAGGGGTACGAAAACTGTTTTTT
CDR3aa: CASSPGTGVRKLFF

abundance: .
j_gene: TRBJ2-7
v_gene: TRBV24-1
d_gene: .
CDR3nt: TGTGCCACCAGTGATTTCGGGACAAAACTCTACGAGCAGTACTTC
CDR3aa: CATSDFGTKLYEQYF

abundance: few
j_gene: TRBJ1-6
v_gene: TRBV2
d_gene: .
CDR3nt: TGTGCCAGCAGTGAAACTTCACCCAGGGCCAATTCACCCCTCCACTTT
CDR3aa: CASSETSPRANSPLHF

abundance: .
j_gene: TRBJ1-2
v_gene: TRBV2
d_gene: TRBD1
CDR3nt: TGTGCCAGCAGTTTACAGGGGATATATGGCTACACCTTC
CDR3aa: CASSLQGIYGYTF

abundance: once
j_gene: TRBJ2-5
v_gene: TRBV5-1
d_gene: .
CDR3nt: TGCGCCAGCCAAGACGGCGGGGTTGGGGAGACCCAGTACTTC
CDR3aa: CASQDGGVGETQYF

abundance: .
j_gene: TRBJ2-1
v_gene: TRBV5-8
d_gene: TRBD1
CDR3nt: TGTGCCAGCAGCTTTCGACAGGGTGCGTACAATGAGCAGTTCTTC
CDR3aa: CASSFRQGAYNEQFF

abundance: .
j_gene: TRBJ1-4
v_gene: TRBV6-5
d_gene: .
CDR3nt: TGTGCCAGCAGTTACTCGTACAGGACCCAATCTAAACTGTTTTTT
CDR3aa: CASSYSYRTQSKLFF

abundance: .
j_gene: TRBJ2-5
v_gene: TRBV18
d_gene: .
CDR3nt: TGTGCCAGCTCACCGGGGGAGTTAGAGACCCAGTACTTC
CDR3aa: CASSPGELETQYF

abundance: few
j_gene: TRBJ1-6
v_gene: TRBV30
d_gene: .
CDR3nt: TGTGCCTGGGGGGGAATGGGAGTTTCACCCCTCCACTTT
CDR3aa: CAWGGMGVSPLHF

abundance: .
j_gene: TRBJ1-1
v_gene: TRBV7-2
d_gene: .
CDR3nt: TGTGCCAGCAGCTTATATGGGACGAACACTGAAGCTTTCTTT
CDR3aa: CASSLYGTNTEAFF

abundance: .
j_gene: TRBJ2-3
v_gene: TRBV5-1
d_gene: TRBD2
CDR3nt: TGCGCCAGCAGCTTGGAGACTAGCGGGAGAAGCACAGATACGCAGTATTTT
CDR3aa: CASSLETSGRSTDTQYF

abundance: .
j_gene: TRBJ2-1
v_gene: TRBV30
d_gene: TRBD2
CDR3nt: TGTGCCTGGAGTTGGACTAGCGGGGGGGATAGTGAGCAGTTCTTC
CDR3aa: CAWSWTSGGDSEQFF

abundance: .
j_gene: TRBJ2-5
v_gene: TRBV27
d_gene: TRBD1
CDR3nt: TGTGCCAGCAGTTCTCCGGGACAGGGAGAGACCCAGTACTTC
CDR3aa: CASSSPGQGETQYF

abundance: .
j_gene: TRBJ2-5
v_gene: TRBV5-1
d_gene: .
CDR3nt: TGCGCCAGCAGTAAGGACCGCCAGACCCAGTACTTC
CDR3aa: CASSKDRQTQYF

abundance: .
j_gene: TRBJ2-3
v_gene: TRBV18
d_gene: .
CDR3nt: TGTGCCAGCTCTTCCTTTGGGGGTCCGTCGGGTACGCAGTATTTT
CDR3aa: CASSSFGGPSGTQYF

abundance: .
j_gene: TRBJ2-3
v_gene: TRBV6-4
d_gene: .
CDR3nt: TGTGCCAGCAGTGATGGAGGAGGGGGCGAAGATACGCAGTATTTT
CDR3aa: CASSDGGGGEDTQYF

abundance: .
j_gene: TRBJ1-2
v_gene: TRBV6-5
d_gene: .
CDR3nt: TGTGCCAGCAGTAAGGGACGGCATAACTATGGCTACACCTTC
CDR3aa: CASSKGRHNYGYTF

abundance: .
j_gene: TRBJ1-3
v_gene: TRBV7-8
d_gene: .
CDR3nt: TGTGCCAGCAGCTCCACCTTCTCCTCTGGAAACACCATATATTTT
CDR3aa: CASSSTFSSGNTIYF

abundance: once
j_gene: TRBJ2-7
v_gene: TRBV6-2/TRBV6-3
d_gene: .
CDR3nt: TGTGCCAGCAGTTACATAGGCGGGGACTACGAGCAGTACTTC
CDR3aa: CASSYIGGDYEQYF

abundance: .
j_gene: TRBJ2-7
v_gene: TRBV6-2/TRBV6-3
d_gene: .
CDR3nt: TGTGCCAGCAGCCCCGGACAGCTTTACTCCTACGAGCAGTACTTC
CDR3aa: CASSPGQLYSYEQYF

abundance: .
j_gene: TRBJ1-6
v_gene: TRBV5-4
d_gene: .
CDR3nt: TGTGCCAGCAGCCTTCTCGGGGCGGCAGGGGCTAATTCACCCCTCCACTTT
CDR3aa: CASSLLGAAGANSPLHF

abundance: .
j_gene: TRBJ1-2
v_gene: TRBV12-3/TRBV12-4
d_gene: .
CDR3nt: TGTGCCAGCACCCAATCGGACCTCGGGGGCTACACCTTC
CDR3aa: CASTQSDLGGYTF

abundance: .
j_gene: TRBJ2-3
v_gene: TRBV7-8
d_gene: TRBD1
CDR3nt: TGTGCCAGCAGCTCCCGGACAGGGGGCGGGACGCAGTATTTT
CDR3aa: CASSSRTGGGTQYF